The rows below give T cell receptor beta chains drawn from one sample of a study of regulatory T cells in long-lasting Graves disease. MiXCR, run by TCRdb on the multiplex PCR reads, gives a single entry per CDR3 protein. The sample includes more than 650,000 distinct CDR3 sequences, 30% of them seen just once. The starting material was peripheral blood mononuclear cells (PBMCs), obtained when the disease was refractory, from a patient treated with antithyroid drugs. These TCRs come from a female donor with Graves disease. The conserved cysteine and the conserved F or W are not part of the CDR3 here. The D gene is left open where the match is weak.

cdr3_aa: ASSLSAQSGNTIY
d_call: NA
cdr3_length: 13
v_call: TRBV27

cdr3_aa: ATRRGDSYNSPLH
d_call: NA
cdr3_length: 13
v_call: TRBV10-3

cdr3_aa: ASSLSVGFGYT
d_call: NA
cdr3_length: 11
v_call: TRBV7-9

cdr3_aa: ASSYSIGVGEVTEAF
d_call: NA
cdr3_length: 15
v_call: TRBV6-5

cdr3_aa: ASSPDSNQPQH
d_call: NA
cdr3_length: 11
v_call: TRBV2

cdr3_aa: ASSSAYQGASNTGELF
d_call: TRBD1
cdr3_length: 16
v_call: TRBV11-2

cdr3_aa: ASRDPPYEQY
d_call: NA
cdr3_length: 10
v_call: TRBV6-1

cdr3_aa: SARQGQGNQPQH
d_call: TRBD1
cdr3_length: 12
v_call: TRBV20-1

cdr3_aa: ASSLQGKESPLH
d_call: NA
cdr3_length: 12
v_call: TRBV5-1

cdr3_aa: ASSVGTGRTGELF
d_call: TRBD1
cdr3_length: 13
v_call: TRBV28

cdr3_aa: ASTREEFANYGYT
d_call: NA
cdr3_length: 13
v_call: TRBV2

cdr3_aa: SVGMAPRTGELF
d_call: NA
cdr3_length: 12
v_call: TRBV29-1

cdr3_aa: ASSLLGPDSTEAF
d_call: NA
cdr3_length: 13
v_call: TRBV28

cdr3_aa: ASSPTGKGTEAF
d_call: TRBD1
cdr3_length: 12
v_call: TRBV5-1

cdr3_aa: ASSYYDSGANVLT
d_call: NA
cdr3_length: 13
v_call: TRBV6-5

cdr3_aa: SALRTMNTEAF
d_call: NA
cdr3_length: 11
v_call: TRBV20-1

cdr3_aa: ASTTASSTDTQY
d_call: NA
cdr3_length: 12
v_call: TRBV6-1

cdr3_aa: ASSSGGGQETQY
d_call: NA
cdr3_length: 12
v_call: TRBV6-1

cdr3_aa: ASSQGIEYEQY
d_call: NA
cdr3_length: 11
v_call: TRBV18

cdr3_aa: ASSLWVRGNSPLH
d_call: TRBD1
cdr3_length: 13
v_call: TRBV7-2

cdr3_aa: SAGERVGRTEAF
d_call: NA
cdr3_length: 12
v_call: TRBV20-1

cdr3_aa: ASSPTTGRTEAF
d_call: NA
cdr3_length: 12
v_call: TRBV11-2

cdr3_aa: ASGLLTGAPQDQPQH
d_call: TRBD1
cdr3_length: 15
v_call: TRBV12-5

cdr3_aa: ASSSHPGGAMGEAF
d_call: NA
cdr3_length: 14
v_call: TRBV5-5

cdr3_aa: ATSDVGAEQY
d_call: NA
cdr3_length: 10
v_call: TRBV24-1

cdr3_aa: ASSFRAGGELF
d_call: NA
cdr3_length: 11
v_call: TRBV7-3

cdr3_aa: ASSVEQGVGTGELF
d_call: NA
cdr3_length: 14
v_call: TRBV9

cdr3_aa: SVGGRAYEQY
d_call: TRBD2
cdr3_length: 10
v_call: TRBV29-1

cdr3_aa: ASSLTSSPYEQY
d_call: NA
cdr3_length: 12
v_call: TRBV19

cdr3_aa: ASSYGLGRGNSPLH
d_call: NA
cdr3_length: 14
v_call: TRBV6-5

cdr3_aa: ATSLGGVINWAEETQY
d_call: NA
cdr3_length: 16
v_call: TRBV15

cdr3_aa: ASSPGMMADTQY
d_call: NA
cdr3_length: 12
v_call: TRBV6-2/TRBV6-3

cdr3_aa: AWNPDVGQNSPLH
d_call: NA
cdr3_length: 13
v_call: TRBV30

cdr3_aa: ASSSPLDRAEAF
d_call: TRBD1
cdr3_length: 12
v_call: TRBV28

cdr3_aa: ASSFIGIGNTIY
d_call: NA
cdr3_length: 12
v_call: TRBV28

cdr3_aa: ASSIWTGGIYGYT
d_call: TRBD1
cdr3_length: 13
v_call: TRBV5-6

cdr3_aa: ASSVGRSNEQF
d_call: NA
cdr3_length: 11
v_call: TRBV6-2/TRBV6-3

cdr3_aa: ASSSQGTWQPQH
d_call: TRBD1
cdr3_length: 12
v_call: TRBV2

cdr3_aa: ASSRWVNQPQH
d_call: NA
cdr3_length: 11
v_call: TRBV6-2/TRBV6-3